The clone carrying this TCR beta chain was recorded once. The antigen remains undetermined. TCRdb used MiXCR to reprocess the reads, holding one entry per CDR3 protein. The table shows about 530,000 distinct CDR3 sequences, with about 25% occurring only once. This entry is derived from a study of T cell repertoires in cytomegalovirus infection. At the level of the study: Indicated by public TCR beta signatures were CMV infection and matching HLA type. Findings and caveats of the study: There were carriers of CMV plus the relevant HLA, and cumulative public TCR beta family frequency identified them. The response measured ex vivo was dominated by TCR beta clonotypes (HLA-C-restricted and CMV-specific).

Germline CDR1 and CDR2: SEHNR and FQNEAQ (reference sequence). V lost 4 bases and J lost 2, with 8 bases in between. The CDR3 loop spans 13 amino acids. The sequenced sample was PBMCs. The clonotype comes from a human donor in good health (CMV status not recorded). Some clones in this sample may be carry-over from other donors' samples. The rearrangement joins TRBV7-9 to TRBJ2-5, with TRBD1 as a possible D gene (5 bases). The CDR3 region has the DNA TGTGCCAGCAGCTGGGCAGGGCAAGAGACCCAGTACTTC. It codes for CASSWAGQETQYF.